This section outlines one T cell receptor (beta chain) sequence together with its context. Once graft tissue had been processed, intraepithelial and lamina propria lymphocytes were released. Data came from immunoSEQ multiplex PCR; TCRdb stores just in-frame clones and leaves some out. The table lists 50,000 to 75,000 clones, around nine tenths of them singletons, with 1.5% to 2% in the top ten. V was pared by 5 bases and J by 0 bases, with 11 bases between. Germline lookup yields CDR1 LNHDA and CDR2 SQIVND (reference sequence). The CDR3 loop spans 15 amino acids. These data belong to a study of graft-versus-host responses after intestinal transplantation.

Sequencing used ileum tissue, obtained about 350 days after transplant. The sequence was collected from a human patient who received an intestinal transplant, so some T cells may come from the graft donor. The chain is built from TRBV19 and TRBJ2-1; D unresolved. CDR3 protein: CASSVIKGSYNEQFF. The CDR3 DNA reads TGTGCCAGTAGTGTAATAAAGGGCTCCTACAATGAGCAGTTCTTC.